This T cell receptor beta chain emerged from a study of cytomegalovirus exposure and HLA in healthy donors (dated by TCRdb to between 2016 and 2019). For the wider study: A later analysis indicated that the 95 to 150 validation repertoires were generated on the platform also employed for the roughly 730 repertoires of the first cohort. The study aimed to test whether signatures of past pathogen exposure could be identified by cataloging public T cell receptors. A separate validation cohort of roughly 130 different subjects was used in addition to the 666-subject first cohort. The study combined high-throughput TCR immunosequencing, statistical association of individual TCRs with disease status, and machine learning to predict cytomegalovirus infection status. Study-level results and caveats: According to the authors, the approach could potentially be generalized to other disease states and immunological phenotypes. The classifier was reported to diagnose cytomegalovirus status with high specificity and sensitivity in both the original cohort and the validation cohort. Across donors, most TCR sequences were observed very rarely, whereas some public TCRs were present in many individuals. The validation cohort had no HLA typing available for a later analysis, so co-occurrence within that cohort was assessed over all 110 or so repertoires. Subsequent analysis determined that TCRs grouped into clusters in the first cohort also showed a tendency toward co-occurrence across the 120 validation repertoires, and about 93% of cluster scores exceeded 0. A few of the identified cytomegalovirus-associated TCR beta chains were confirmed in vitro to be specific for cytomegalovirus antigens. A total of fewer than 200 TCR beta chains were listed by the study as associated with cytomegalovirus.

The donors belonged to the validation cohort of around 120 subjects, which was separate from the approximately 700-subject first cohort. Library prep was done by the immunoSEQ multiplex PCR assay. As for the original processing: A statistical classification framework was developed to diagnose cytomegalovirus status using the catalog of TCR beta chain sequences. TCRdb obtained this table from immuneACCESS and retained in-frame rearrangements with V and J assigned. These tables miss some clones; where compared with another copy, unresolved V genes account for less than half of the shortfall, and the remainder is unexplained. V and J calls and clone size are as listed in that table; D and trimming were resolved from the DNA. This sample is represented by about 130,000 clones; 89% of them were singletons. The ten largest clones represent 0.95% to 1.5% of the sample. As to this clone: The antigen it binds to is not known. No much larger clone is present one base from it, and per-base qualities are unavailable.

CDR1 and CDR2 are drawn from the germline V gene: SGHDT, YYEEEE. From the cysteine through the phenylalanine, the CDR3 covers 16 amino acids. Just the 48-base CDR3 DNA is kept, in frame starting at base 1. V was cut back by 3 bases and J by 3 bases, leaving a gap of 13 bases between them. The source material was PBMCs. The rearranged segments are TRBV5-6 and TRBJ1-6; no D segment can be confidently identified. This receptor was taken from a woman aged 18-29 years in good health and CMV-seronegative. The DNA reads TGTGCCAGCAGCTCCGACGGACTGATCTATAATTCACCCCTCCACTTT. This encodes CASSSDGLIYNSPLHF.